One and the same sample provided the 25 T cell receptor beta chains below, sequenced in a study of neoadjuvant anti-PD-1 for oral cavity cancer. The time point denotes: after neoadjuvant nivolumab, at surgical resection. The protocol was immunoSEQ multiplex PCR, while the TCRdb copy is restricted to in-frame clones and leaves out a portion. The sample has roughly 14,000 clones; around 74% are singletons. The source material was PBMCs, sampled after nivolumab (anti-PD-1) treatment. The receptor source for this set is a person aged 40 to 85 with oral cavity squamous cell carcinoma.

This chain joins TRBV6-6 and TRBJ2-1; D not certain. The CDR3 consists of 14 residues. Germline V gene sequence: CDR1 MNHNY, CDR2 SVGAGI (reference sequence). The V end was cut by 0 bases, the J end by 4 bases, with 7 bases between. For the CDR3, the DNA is TGTGCCAGCAGTTACTCGGTTGGATACAATGAGCAGTTCTTC. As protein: CASSYSVGYNEQFF.

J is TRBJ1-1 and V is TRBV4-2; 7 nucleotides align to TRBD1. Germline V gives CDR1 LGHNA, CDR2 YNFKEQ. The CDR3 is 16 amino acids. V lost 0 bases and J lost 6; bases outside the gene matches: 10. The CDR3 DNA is TGTGCCAGCAGCCAAGAACACGACAGGGATTTCTCTGAAGCTTTCTTT. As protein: CASSQEHDRDFSEAFF.

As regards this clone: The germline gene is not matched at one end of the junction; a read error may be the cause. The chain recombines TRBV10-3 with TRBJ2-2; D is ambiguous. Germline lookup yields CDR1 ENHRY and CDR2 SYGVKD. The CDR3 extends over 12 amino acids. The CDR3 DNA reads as TGTGCCATCAGTAAGTCAGCCGGGGAGCTGTTTTTT. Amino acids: CAISKSAGELFF.

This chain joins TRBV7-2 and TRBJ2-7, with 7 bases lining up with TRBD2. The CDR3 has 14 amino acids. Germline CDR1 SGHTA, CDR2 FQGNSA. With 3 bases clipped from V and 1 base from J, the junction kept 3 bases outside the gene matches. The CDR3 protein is CASSFGGGSYEQYF. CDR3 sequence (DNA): TGTGCCAGCAGCTTCGGCGGGGGTTCCTACGAGCAGTACTTC.

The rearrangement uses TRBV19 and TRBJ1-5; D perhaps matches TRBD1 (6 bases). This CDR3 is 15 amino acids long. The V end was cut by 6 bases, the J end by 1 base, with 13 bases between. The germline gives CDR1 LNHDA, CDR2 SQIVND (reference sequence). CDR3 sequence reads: CASRRSGQSNQPQHF. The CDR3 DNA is TGTGCCAGTAGGCGCTCGGGACAAAGCAATCAGCCCCAGCATTTT.

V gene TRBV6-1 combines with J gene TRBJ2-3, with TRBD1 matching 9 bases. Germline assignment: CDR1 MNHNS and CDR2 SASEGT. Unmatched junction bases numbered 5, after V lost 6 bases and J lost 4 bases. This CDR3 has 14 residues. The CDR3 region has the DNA TGTGCCAGCAGAGCACAGGGGGCGGCAGATACGCAGTATTTT. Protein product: CASRAQGAADTQYF.

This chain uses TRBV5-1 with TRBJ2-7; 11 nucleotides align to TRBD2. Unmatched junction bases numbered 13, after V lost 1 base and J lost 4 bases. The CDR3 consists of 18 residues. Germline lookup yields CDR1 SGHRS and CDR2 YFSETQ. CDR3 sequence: CASSLRAATSGTPYEQYF. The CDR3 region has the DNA TGCGCCAGCAGCTTGCGGGCTGCGACTAGCGGGACCCCATACGAGCAGTACTTC.

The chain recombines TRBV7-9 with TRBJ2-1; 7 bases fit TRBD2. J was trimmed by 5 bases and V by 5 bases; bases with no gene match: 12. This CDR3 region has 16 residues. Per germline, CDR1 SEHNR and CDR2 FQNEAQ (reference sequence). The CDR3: CASSPTNGTTNNEQFF. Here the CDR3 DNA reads TGTGCCAGCAGCCCGACCAATGGGACTACGAACAATGAGCAGTTCTTC.

This chain's CDR3 is CASRSGSYEQYF. In DNA form, the CDR3 reads TGTGCCAGCCGGTCCGGGTCCTACGAGCAGTACTTC. The chain links TRBV6-5 to TRBJ2-7, with D hard to call. V lost 8 bases, J lost 1 base, and 9 bases lay in between. The CDR3 runs to 12 residues. CDR1 is MNHEY, CDR2 SVGAGI, per germline.

The CDR3 reads CASSATSGSKNIQYF. In nucleotides, the CDR3 is TGTGCCAGCAGCGCGACTAGCGGATCCAAAAACATTCAGTACTTC. This rearrangement joins TRBV5-4 to TRBJ2-4; 9 nucleotides agree with TRBD2. The CDR3 has 15 amino acids. CDR1 is SGHNT and CDR2 is YYREEE in the germline V gene (reference sequence). The V gene end was trimmed by 4 bases and the J gene end by 2 bases; junction bases not matched to a gene: 4.

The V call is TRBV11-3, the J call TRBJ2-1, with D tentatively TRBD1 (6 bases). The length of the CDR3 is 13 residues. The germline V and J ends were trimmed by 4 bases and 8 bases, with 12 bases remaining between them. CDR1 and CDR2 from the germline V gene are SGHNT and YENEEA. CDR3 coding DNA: TGTGCCAGCAGCTCAGGGGATTTCGATGAGCAGTTCTTC. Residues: CASSSGDFDEQFF.

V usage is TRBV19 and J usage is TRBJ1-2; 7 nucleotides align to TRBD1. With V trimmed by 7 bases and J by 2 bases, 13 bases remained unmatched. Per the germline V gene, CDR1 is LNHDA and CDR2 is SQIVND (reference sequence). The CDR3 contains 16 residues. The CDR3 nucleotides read TGTGCCAGTATTGCCTCGACAGGGCCCTTGAACTATGGCTACACCTTC. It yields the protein CASIASTGPLNYGYTF.

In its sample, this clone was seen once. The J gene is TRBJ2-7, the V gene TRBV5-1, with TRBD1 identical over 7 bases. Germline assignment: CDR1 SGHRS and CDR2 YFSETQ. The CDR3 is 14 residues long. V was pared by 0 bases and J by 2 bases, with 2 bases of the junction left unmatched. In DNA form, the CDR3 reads TGCGCCAGCAGCTTGGGAGACAGGGCCTACGAGCAGTACTTC. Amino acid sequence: CASSLGDRAYEQYF.

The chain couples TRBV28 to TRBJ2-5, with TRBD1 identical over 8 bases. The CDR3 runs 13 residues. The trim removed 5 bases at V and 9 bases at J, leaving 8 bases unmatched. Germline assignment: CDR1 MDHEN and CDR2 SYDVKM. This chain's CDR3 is CASSIDRGLSQYF. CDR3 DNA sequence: TGTGCCAGCAGTATTGACAGGGGTCTCTCCCAGTACTTC.

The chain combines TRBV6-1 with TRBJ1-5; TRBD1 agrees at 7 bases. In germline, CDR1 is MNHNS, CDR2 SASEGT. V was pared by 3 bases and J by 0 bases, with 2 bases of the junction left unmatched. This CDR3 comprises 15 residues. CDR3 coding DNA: TGTGCCAGCAGTGAGAGACAGGGTAGCAATCAGCCCCAGCATTTT. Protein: CASSERQGSNQPQHF.

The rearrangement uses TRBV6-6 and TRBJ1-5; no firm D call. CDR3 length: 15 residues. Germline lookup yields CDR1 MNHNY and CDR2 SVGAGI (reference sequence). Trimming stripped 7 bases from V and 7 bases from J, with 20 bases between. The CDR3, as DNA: TGTGCCAGCACCCTATTTTCGGCAGGATACCAGCCCCAGCATTTT. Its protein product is CASTLFSAGYQPQHF.

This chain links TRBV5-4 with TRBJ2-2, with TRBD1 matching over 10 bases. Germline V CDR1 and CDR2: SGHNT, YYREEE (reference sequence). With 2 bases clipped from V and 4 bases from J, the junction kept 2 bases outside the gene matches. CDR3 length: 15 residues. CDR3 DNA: TGTGCCAGCAGCTTTGGACAGGGGGTCACCGGGGAGCTGTTTTTT. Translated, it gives CASSFGQGVTGELFF.

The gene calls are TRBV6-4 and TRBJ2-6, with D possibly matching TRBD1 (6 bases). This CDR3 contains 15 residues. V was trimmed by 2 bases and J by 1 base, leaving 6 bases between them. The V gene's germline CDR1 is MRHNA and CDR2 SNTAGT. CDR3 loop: CASSDTGSGANVLTF. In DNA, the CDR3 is TGTGCCAGCAGTGACACAGGGTCTGGGGCCAACGTCCTGACTTTC.

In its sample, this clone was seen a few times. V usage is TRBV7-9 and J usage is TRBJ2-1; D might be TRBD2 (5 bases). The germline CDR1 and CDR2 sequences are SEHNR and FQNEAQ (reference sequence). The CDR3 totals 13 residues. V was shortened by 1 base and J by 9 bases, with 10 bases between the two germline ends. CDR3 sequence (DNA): TGTGCCAGCAGCTTAGAAGCAGCGGTTGAGCAGTTCTTC. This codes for CASSLEAAVEQFF.

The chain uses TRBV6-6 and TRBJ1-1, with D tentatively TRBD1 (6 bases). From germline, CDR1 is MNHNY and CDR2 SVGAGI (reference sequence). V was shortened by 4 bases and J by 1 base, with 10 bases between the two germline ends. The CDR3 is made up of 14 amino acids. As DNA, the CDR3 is TGTGCCAGCAGTTCGACAGGAGAGAACACTGAAGCTTTCTTT. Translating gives CASSSTGENTEAFF.

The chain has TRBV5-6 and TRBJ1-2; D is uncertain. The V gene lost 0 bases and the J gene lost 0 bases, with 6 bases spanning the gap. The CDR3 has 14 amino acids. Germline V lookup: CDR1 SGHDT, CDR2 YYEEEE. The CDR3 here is CASSLAGANYGYTF. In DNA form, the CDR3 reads TGTGCCAGCAGCTTGGCCGGCGCTAACTATGGCTACACCTTC.

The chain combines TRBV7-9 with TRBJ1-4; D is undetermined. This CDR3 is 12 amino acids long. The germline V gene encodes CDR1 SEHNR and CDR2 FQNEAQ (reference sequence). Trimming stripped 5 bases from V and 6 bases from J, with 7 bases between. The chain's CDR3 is CASSPTYEKLFF. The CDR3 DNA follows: TGTGCCAGCAGCCCGACTTATGAAAAACTGTTTTTT.

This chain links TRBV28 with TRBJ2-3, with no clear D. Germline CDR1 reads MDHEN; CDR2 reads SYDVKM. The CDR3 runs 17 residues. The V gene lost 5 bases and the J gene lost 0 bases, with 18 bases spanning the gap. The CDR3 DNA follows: TGTGCCAGCAGTCTTATCACATTAGTCGGTAGCACAGATACGCAGTATTTT. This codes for CASSLITLVGSTDTQYF.

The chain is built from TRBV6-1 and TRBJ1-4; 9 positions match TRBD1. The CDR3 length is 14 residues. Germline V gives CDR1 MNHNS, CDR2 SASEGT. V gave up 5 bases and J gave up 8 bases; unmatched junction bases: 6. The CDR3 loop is CASSPTGGEEKLFF. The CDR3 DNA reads TGTGCCAGCAGTCCTACAGGGGGCGAAGAAAAACTGTTTTTT.

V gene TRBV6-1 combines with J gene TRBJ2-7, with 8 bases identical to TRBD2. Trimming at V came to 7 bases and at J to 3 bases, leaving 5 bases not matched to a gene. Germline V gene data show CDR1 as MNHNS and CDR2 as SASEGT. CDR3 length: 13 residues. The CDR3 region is CASTSGGSYEQYF. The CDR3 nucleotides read TGTGCCAGCACCTCGGGGGGGAGCTACGAGCAGTACTTC.